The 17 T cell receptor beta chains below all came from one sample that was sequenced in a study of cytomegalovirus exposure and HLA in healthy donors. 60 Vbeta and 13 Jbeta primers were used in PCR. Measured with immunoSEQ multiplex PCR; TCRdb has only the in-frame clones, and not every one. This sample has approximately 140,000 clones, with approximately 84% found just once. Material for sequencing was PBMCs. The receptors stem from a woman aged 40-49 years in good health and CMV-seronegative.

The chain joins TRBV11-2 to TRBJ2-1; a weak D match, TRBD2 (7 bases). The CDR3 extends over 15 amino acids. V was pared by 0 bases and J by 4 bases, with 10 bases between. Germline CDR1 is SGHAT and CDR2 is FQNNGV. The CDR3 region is CASSLEAGAYNEQFF. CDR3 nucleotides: TGTGCCAGCAGCTTAGAGGCGGGGGCATACAATGAGCAGTTCTTC.

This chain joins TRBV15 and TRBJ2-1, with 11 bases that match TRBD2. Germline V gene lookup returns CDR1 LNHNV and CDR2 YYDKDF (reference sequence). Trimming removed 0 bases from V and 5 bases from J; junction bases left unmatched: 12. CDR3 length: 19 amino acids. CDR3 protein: CATSRDHYLTSGSHNEQFF. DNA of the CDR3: TGTGCCACCAGCAGAGATCATTATCTTACTAGCGGGAGTCACAATGAGCAGTTCTTC.

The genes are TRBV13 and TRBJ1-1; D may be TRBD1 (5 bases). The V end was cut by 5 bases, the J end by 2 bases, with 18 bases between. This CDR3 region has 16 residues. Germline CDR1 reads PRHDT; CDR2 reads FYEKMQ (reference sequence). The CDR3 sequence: CASSRNPGTANTEAFF. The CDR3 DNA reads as TGTGCCAGCAGCCGGAATCCCGGGACTGCAAACACTGAAGCTTTCTTT.

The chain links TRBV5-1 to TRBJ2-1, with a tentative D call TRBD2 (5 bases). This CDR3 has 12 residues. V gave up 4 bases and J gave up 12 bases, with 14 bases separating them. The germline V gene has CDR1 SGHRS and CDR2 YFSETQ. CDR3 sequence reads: CASSLSATVQFF. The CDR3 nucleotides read TGCGCCAGCAGCCTTAGCGCAACTGTGCAGTTCTTC. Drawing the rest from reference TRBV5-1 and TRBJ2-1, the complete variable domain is KAGVTQTPRYLIKTRGQQVTLSCSPISGHRSVSWYQQTPGQGLQFLFEYFSETQRNKGNFPGRFSGRQFSNSRSEMNVSTLELGDSALYLCASSLSATVQFFGPGTRLTVL.

This CDR3 reads CASITGGVSNEKLFF. The CDR3 DNA follows: TGTGCCAGTATTACAGGGGGCGTTTCTAATGAAAAACTGTTTTTT. The chain is built from TRBV19 and TRBJ1-4; 9 nucleotides align to TRBD1. The V gene's germline CDR1 is LNHDA and CDR2 SQIVND (reference sequence). J was trimmed by 3 bases and V by 7 bases; bases with no gene match: 6. The CDR3 extends over 15 amino acids.

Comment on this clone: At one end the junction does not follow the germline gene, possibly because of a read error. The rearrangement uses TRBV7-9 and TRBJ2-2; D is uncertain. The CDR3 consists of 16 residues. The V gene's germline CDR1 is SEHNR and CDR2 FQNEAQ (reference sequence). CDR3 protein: CSSSPVSEPTTGELFF. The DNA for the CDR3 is TGTTCCAGCAGCCCAGTATCTGAGCCGACTACCGGGGAGCTGTTTTTT.

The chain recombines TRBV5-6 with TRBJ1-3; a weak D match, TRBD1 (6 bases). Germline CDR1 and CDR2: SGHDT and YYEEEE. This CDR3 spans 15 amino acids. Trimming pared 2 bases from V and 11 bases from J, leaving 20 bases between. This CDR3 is CASSLGRGRPEAIYF. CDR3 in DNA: TGTGCCAGCAGCTTAGGCAGGGGCCGGCCAGAAGCCATATATTTT.

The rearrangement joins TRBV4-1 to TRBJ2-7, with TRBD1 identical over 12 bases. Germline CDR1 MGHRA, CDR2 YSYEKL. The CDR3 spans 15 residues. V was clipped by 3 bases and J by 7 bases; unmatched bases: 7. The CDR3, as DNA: TGCGCCAGCAGCCACCCGGGACAGGGGGCGCGGGAGCAGTACTTC. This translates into CASSHPGQGAREQYF.

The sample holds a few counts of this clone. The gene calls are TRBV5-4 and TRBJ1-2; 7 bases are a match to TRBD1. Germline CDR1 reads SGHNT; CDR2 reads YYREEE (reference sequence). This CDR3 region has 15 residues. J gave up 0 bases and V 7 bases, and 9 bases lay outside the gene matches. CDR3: CASVLQGSSNYGYTF. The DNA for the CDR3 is TGTGCCAGCGTCCTACAGGGGTCCTCTAACTATGGCTACACCTTC.

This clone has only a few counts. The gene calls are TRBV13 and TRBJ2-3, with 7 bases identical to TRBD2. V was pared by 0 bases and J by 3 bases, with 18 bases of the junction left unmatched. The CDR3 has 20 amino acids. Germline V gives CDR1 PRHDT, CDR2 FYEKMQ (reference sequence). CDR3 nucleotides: TGTGCCAGCAGCTTAGGCTGGGACCGAGCCGGGGCGGGAGAGACAGATACGCAGTATTTT. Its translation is CASSLGWDRAGAGETDTQYF.

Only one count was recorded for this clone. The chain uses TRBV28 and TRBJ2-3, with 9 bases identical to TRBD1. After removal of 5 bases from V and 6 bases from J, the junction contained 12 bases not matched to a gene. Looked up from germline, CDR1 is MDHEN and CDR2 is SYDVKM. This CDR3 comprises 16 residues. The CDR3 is CASSGRDRVGSDTQYF. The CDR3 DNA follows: TGTGCCAGCAGTGGCCGGGACAGGGTGGGGTCCGATACGCAGTATTTT.

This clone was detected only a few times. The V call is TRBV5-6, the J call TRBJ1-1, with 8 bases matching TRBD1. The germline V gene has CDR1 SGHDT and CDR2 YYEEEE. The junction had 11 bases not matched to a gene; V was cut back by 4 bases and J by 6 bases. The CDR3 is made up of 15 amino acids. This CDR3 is CASSNPDRVSAEAFF. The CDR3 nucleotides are TGTGCCAGCAGCAATCCGGACAGGGTGAGCGCTGAAGCTTTCTTT.

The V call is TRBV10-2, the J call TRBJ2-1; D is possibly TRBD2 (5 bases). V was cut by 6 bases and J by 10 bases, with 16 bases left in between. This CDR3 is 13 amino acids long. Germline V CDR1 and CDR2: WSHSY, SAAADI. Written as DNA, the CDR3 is TGCGCCAGCAGGGACCCCGGGGTTGGAGAGCAGTTCTTC. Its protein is CASRDPGVGEQFF.

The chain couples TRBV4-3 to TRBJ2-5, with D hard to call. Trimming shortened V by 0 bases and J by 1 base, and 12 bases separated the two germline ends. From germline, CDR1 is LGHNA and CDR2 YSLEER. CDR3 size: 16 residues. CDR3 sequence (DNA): TGCGCCAGCAGCCAAGATCTATCTCCGGGCCAAGAGACCCAGTACTTC. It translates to CASSQDLSPGQETQYF.

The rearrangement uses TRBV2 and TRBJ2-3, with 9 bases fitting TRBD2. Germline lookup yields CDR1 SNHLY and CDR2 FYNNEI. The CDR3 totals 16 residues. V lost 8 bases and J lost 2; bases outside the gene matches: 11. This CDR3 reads CASRSGGRGYTDTQYF. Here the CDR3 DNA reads TGTGCCAGCCGCAGTGGCGGGAGGGGCTACACAGATACGCAGTATTTT.

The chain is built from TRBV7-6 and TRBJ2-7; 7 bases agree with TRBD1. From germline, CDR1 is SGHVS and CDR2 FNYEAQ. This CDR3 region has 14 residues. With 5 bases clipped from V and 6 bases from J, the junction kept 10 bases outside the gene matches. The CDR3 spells CASSPPTGISEQYF. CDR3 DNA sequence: TGTGCCAGCAGCCCGCCGACAGGGATCTCCGAGCAGTACTTC.

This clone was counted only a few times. The CDR3 spells CAWSPQARYGYTF. The CDR3 bases are TGTGCCTGGAGTCCACAGGCCCGCTATGGCTACACCTTC. This chain links TRBV30 with TRBJ1-2, with D tentatively TRBD1 (5 bases). The CDR3 covers 13 residues. The germline CDR1 and CDR2 sequences are GTSNPN and SVGIG (reference sequence). V was shortened by 2 bases and J by 4 bases, with 11 bases between the two germline ends.